The 22 T cell receptor beta chains reported below all come from one sample, sequenced in a study of cytomegalovirus exposure and HLA in healthy donors. Sequencing used immunoSEQ multiplex PCR; TCRdb keeps in-frame clones, though not all of them. This sample has about 330,000 clones; about nine tenths occur once, and the top ten carry over 1%. Sequencing input: PBMCs. These receptors all stem from a woman in her thirties in good health and CMV-seropositive.

The J gene is TRBJ1-5, the V gene TRBV19; D gene ambiguous. Germline assignment: CDR1 LNHDA and CDR2 SQIVND (reference sequence). With 7 bases removed from V and 2 bases from J, the gap between germline ends came to 15 bases. This CDR3 spans 15 amino acids. The CDR3 is CASKVEGRGNQPQHF. In DNA form, the CDR3 reads TGTGCCAGTAAAGTTGAAGGACGCGGCAATCAGCCCCAGCATTTT.

The chain has TRBV5-1 and TRBJ2-1; D may match TRBD1 or TRBD2 (5 bases each). The CDR3 runs 18 residues. From germline, CDR1 is SGHRS and CDR2 YFSETQ. V lost 2 bases and J lost 4, with 22 bases in between. The CDR3 DNA sequence: TGCGCCAGCAGCTTTACCGGGACGCCCACGATGTTGTACAATGAGCAGTTCTTC. The encoded protein is CASSFTGTPTMLYNEQFF.

J is TRBJ2-2 and V is TRBV19; D possibly uses TRBD1 or TRBD2 (5 bases each). CDR1 and CDR2 (germline): LNHDA, SQIVND (reference sequence). This CDR3 comprises 14 residues. Trimming took 7 bases from V and 6 from J, leaving 15 bases between them. CDR3 residues: CASTQAPGAGELFF. CDR3 nucleotide sequence: TGTGCCAGTACACAGGCCCCCGGGGCCGGGGAGCTGTTTTTT.

The CDR3 sequence: CASSLEGYGPDTQYF. The CDR3 nucleotides read TGTGCCAGCAGTTTGGAAGGTTACGGCCCAGATACGCAGTATTTT. V is TRBV27 and J is TRBJ2-3; D remains ambiguous. The CDR3 runs 15 residues. CDR1 and CDR2 (germline): MNHEY, SMNVEV (reference sequence). Trimming stripped 3 bases from V and 4 bases from J, with 14 bases between.

This chain connects TRBV5-6 to TRBJ1-2; weak D call: TRBD1 (5 bases). The CDR3 totals 15 residues. Germline V gene sequence: CDR1 SGHDT, CDR2 YYEEEE. Trimming left V 2 bases short and J 4 bases short, with 15 bases between. The CDR3 protein is CASSFGGAWGYGYTF. CDR3 nucleotide sequence: TGTGCCAGCAGCTTCGGCGGGGCGTGGGGCTATGGCTACACCTTC.

The chain carries TRBV5-6 and TRBJ2-7, with 9 bases lining up with TRBD2. Germline V gives CDR1 SGHDT, CDR2 YYEEEE. The trim removed 5 bases at V and 7 bases at J, leaving 13 bases unmatched. The CDR3 is 15 amino acids. The CDR3 nucleotides read TGTGCCAGCAGGGCCCTATTAGCGGGAGTGGGGGAGCAGTACTTC. Residues: CASRALLAGVGEQYF.

A single count supports this clone. This chain connects TRBV15 to TRBJ2-3; 8 bases align to TRBD1. Germline V gene lookup returns CDR1 LNHNV and CDR2 YYDKDF (reference sequence). The CDR3 runs to 16 residues. V lost 5 bases to trimming and J lost 2 bases; unmatched junction nucleotides: 9. For the CDR3, the DNA is TGTGCCACCAGCCCACAGGGGGGACCCTACACAGATACGCAGTATTTT. Translating it yields CATSPQGGPYTDTQYF.

This clone was observed once. The J gene is TRBJ2-7, the V gene TRBV19, with D perhaps matching TRBD2 (5 bases). Trimming left V 8 bases short and J 5 bases short, with 13 bases between. The CDR3 loop spans 12 amino acids. Germline-derived CDR1 and CDR2 are LNHDA and SQIVND (reference sequence). CDR3 bases: TGTGCCAGTGGTCTAGGAGGAAACGAGCAGTACTTC. As protein: CASGLGGNEQYF. Combining the CDR3 with reference TRBV19 and TRBJ2-7 gives the whole variable domain DGGITQSPKYLFRKEGQNVTLSCEQNLNHDAMYWYRQDPGQGLRLIYYSQIVNDFQKGDIAEGYSVSREKKESFPLTVTSAQKNPTAFYLCASGLGGNEQYFGPGTRLTVT.

The V call is TRBV4-3, the J call TRBJ1-2, with 9 bases lining up with TRBD1. The V and J ends lost 1 base and 4 bases, in that order; junction bases with no gene match: 10. Germline CDR1 is LGHNA and CDR2 is YSLEER. CDR3 length equals 17 residues. CDR3 sequence (DNA): TGCGCCAGCAGCCAAGCCGGGACAGGGAACCCTTTCTATGGCTACACCTTC. It codes for CASSQAGTGNPFYGYTF.

The chain has TRBV4-1 and TRBJ1-1; 8 bases agree with TRBD1. The J segment lost 4 bases and the V segment lost 1 base, leaving 5 bases of the junction unmatched. The CDR3 is 15 residues long. The germline CDR1 and CDR2 sequences are MGHRA and YSYEKL. The CDR3 nucleotides read TGCGCCAGCAGCCAAGGCGGGACAGGAGGCACTGAAGCTTTCTTT. Translation: CASSQGGTGGTEAFF.

The chain joins TRBV11-2 to TRBJ1-2; possible D gene TRBD1, 5 bases. CDR3 length: 15 amino acids. Deletions cut 3 bases from V and 4 bases from J, with 15 bases between. CDR1 is SGHAT, CDR2 FQNNGV, per germline. The CDR3 coding sequence is TGTGCCAGCAGCTTGGATCAGGGTAAAGTCTATGGCTACACCTTC. Translating it yields CASSLDQGKVYGYTF.

The rearrangement links TRBV5-4 to TRBJ1-5; no firm D call. This CDR3 has 15 residues. CDR1 and CDR2 from the germline V gene are SGHNT and YYREEE (reference sequence). The V gene lost 0 bases and the J gene lost 3 bases, with 10 bases spanning the gap. The CDR3 bases are TGTGCCAGCAGCTTGGGAGTGGGGATCAATCAGCCCCAGCATTTT. Its protein is CASSLGVGINQPQHF.

This chain connects TRBV7-6 to TRBJ2-1; 10 bases fit TRBD2. This CDR3 contains 15 residues. Per the germline V gene, CDR1 is SGHVS and CDR2 is FNYEAQ. V lost 4 bases, J lost 4 bases, and 4 bases stayed unmatched. In nucleotides, the CDR3 is TGTGCCAGCAGCTCCACTAGCGGGGATTACAATGAGCAGTTCTTC. Translating it yields CASSSTSGDYNEQFF.

A few counts support this clone. The chain joins TRBV28 to TRBJ1-2; the D is unclear. V lost 3 bases, J lost 0 bases, and 2 bases lay in between. Germline V gene sequence: CDR1 MDHEN, CDR2 SYDVKM. This CDR3 has 12 amino acids. The CDR3, as DNA: TGTGCCAGCAGTTTGGCTAACTATGGCTACACCTTC. Its translation: CASSLANYGYTF.

CDR3: CASSLEHKGNTEAFF. The CDR3 nucleotides are TGTGCCAGCAGCTTAGAACATAAGGGGAACACTGAAGCTTTCTTT. The chain carries TRBV7-2 and TRBJ1-1; D call uncertain. This CDR3 has 15 amino acids. Germline V gene data show CDR1 as SGHTA and CDR2 as FQGNSA. V lost 1 base and J 1 base, leaving 10 bases between the germline ends. The full variable domain, in which reference TRBV7-2 and TRBJ1-1 provide the parts outside the CDR3, is GAGVSQSPSNKVTEKGKDVELRCDPISGHTALYWYRQSLGQGLEFLIYFQGNSAPDKSGLPSDRFSAERTGGSVSTLTIQRTQQEDSAVYLCASSLEHKGNTEAFFGQGTRLTVV.

The J gene is TRBJ2-2, the V gene TRBV9; 7 nucleotides line up with TRBD1. V lost 4 bases and J lost 7; bases outside the gene matches: 13. Looked up from germline, CDR1 is SGDLS and CDR2 is YYNGEE. There are 16 residues in the CDR3. CDR3 bases: TGTGCCAGCAGCATCGAAGGACAGGTTGATGGCGGGGAGCTGTTTTTT. Translating it yields CASSIEGQVDGGELFF.

The rearrangement links TRBV5-4 to TRBJ2-3, with 7 positions matching TRBD2. The V segment lost 0 bases and the J segment 6 bases; nucleotides outside the gene matches: 10. This CDR3 region has 16 residues. Germline values: CDR1 SGHNT, CDR2 YYREEE (reference sequence). CDR3 sequence: CASSLGGAGEWDTQYF. CDR3 in DNA: TGTGCCAGCAGCTTGGGTGGGGCGGGAGAATGGGATACGCAGTATTTT.

This clone was detected only once. This chain connects TRBV18 to TRBJ1-6; 7 positions match TRBD1. The CDR3 length is 14 residues. Germline loops: CDR1 KGHSH, CDR2 LQKENI. The V segment lost 3 bases and the J segment 10 bases; nucleotides outside the gene matches: 6. The CDR3 reads CASSPDRSRSPLHF. DNA of the CDR3: TGTGCCAGCTCACCGGACAGGTCTCGATCACCCCTCCACTTT.

The count of this clone is one. The V and J genes are TRBV5-1 and TRBJ1-1; D gene ambiguous. Between the trimmed V and J ends, which lost 4 bases and 1 base, there was a span of 14 bases. The CDR3 length is 15 residues. Germline CDR1 SGHRS, CDR2 YFSETQ. The CDR3: CASSQQGSANTEAFF. The CDR3 coding sequence is TGCGCCAGCAGCCAGCAAGGGTCGGCGAACACTGAAGCTTTCTTT.

The rearrangement uses TRBV5-1 and TRBJ1-1; possible D gene TRBD1, 6 bases. The CDR3 runs 15 residues. Germline assignment: CDR1 SGHRS and CDR2 YFSETQ. V dropped 4 bases and J dropped 1 base, with 14 bases sitting between them. Here the CDR3 DNA reads TGCGCCAGCAGCCAAGGGGGAGGGTGGAACACTGAAGCTTTCTTT. This translates into CASSQGGGWNTEAFF.

Only one count was recorded for this clone. J is TRBJ1-1 and V is TRBV7-8; D not certain. Trimming cost V 5 bases and J 1 base, with 14 bases left between them. This CDR3 spans 15 amino acids. Germline lookup yields CDR1 SGHVS and CDR2 FQNEAQ. The CDR3 loop reads CASSQNGRSNTEAFF. The CDR3 bases are TGTGCCAGCAGCCAGAATGGGCGGTCGAACACTGAAGCTTTCTTT.

The chain recombines TRBV30 with TRBJ2-6, with unresolved D. The CDR3 is 13 amino acids. V lost 2 bases and J lost 3, with 5 bases in between. CDR1 is GTSNPN and CDR2 is SVGIG in the germline V gene (reference sequence). The CDR3 DNA reads as TGTGCCTGGAGTATGGGTGGGGCCAACGTCCTGACTTTC. It specifies CAWSMGGANVLTF.